The 20 T cell receptor beta chains given below trace back to one sample, sequenced in a study of shared clonotypes between healthy human individuals. Sequencing was performed with immunoSEQ multiplex PCR; in TCRdb, only in-frame clones are kept and a portion is missing. Of about half a million clones in the sample, less than 80% were seen once. Sequenced sample: PBMCs. Source of these receptors: a middle-aged woman in good health. Some clones in this sample may be carry-over from other donors' samples.

The rearrangement links TRBV28 to TRBJ2-2; D perhaps matches TRBD2 (6 bases). V lost 1 base and J 6 bases, leaving 9 bases between the germline ends. Germline-derived CDR1 and CDR2 are MDHEN and SYDVKM. The CDR3 loop spans 14 amino acids. CDR3: CASSLSWGAGELFF. Written as DNA, the CDR3 is TGTGCCAGCAGTTTATCGTGGGGGGCCGGGGAGCTGTTTTTT.

The rearrangement joins TRBV6-5 to TRBJ1-2, with TRBD1 as a possible D gene (5 bases). Germline CDR1 MNHEY, CDR2 SVGAGI. Trimming stripped 2 bases from V and 8 bases from J, with 12 bases between. The CDR3 consists of 13 residues. CDR3 DNA sequence: TGTGCCAGCAGTTACCAGGGTGAAGGCGGCTACACCTTC. Amino acids: CASSYQGEGGYTF.

The V and J genes are TRBV18 and TRBJ1-1; no clear D. The germline CDR1 and CDR2 sequences are KGHSH and LQKENI. The CDR3 extends over 13 amino acids. V was cut by 0 bases and J by 8 bases, with 10 bases left in between. The CDR3 sequence: CASSPPGETEAFF. The CDR3 DNA is TGTGCCAGCTCACCACCCGGGGAGACCGAAGCTTTCTTT.

J is TRBJ2-7 and V is TRBV27; TRBD2 aligns across 13 bases. Per germline, CDR1 MNHEY and CDR2 SMNVEV (reference sequence). CDR3 size: 14 residues. J gave up 3 bases and V 6 bases, and 2 bases lay outside the gene matches. The CDR3 spells CASSGTSGNYEQYF. The CDR3 nucleotides read TGTGCCAGCAGCGGGACTAGCGGGAACTACGAGCAGTACTTC.

The chain carries TRBV7-3 and TRBJ2-2; tentatively, D is TRBD2 (5 bases). V was cut by 5 bases and J by 7 bases, with 8 bases left in between. This CDR3 is 12 amino acids long. In germline, CDR1 is SGHTA, CDR2 FQGTGA. CDR3 sequence reads: CASSQAGGELFF. The CDR3 nucleotides are TGTGCCAGCAGCCAGGCGGGCGGGGAGCTGTTTTTT.

The V call is TRBV7-2, the J call TRBJ2-5, with D perhaps TRBD2 (6 bases). This CDR3 spans 15 amino acids. Trimming cost V 3 bases and J 1 base, with 12 bases left between them. Per the germline V gene, CDR1 is SGHTA and CDR2 is FQGNSA. The CDR3 here is CASSLGGAVQETQYF. The DNA of the CDR3 is TGTGCCAGCAGCTTGGGGGGAGCGGTCCAAGAGACCCAGTACTTC.

Comments on this clone: Within the sample, other DNA sequences also encode this same CDR3. The rearrangement uses TRBV9 and TRBJ2-1, with a tentative D call TRBD2 (6 bases). V gave up 0 bases and J gave up 0 bases, with 7 bases separating them. Germline CDR1 SGDLS, CDR2 YYNGEE. This CDR3 is 15 amino acids long. The CDR3 is CASSVAGDSYNEQFF. DNA for the CDR3: TGTGCCAGCAGCGTAGCGGGAGACTCCTACAATGAGCAGTTCTTC.

Only one count was recorded for this clone. The chain has TRBV11-2 and TRBJ2-5; 7 bases fit TRBD2. This CDR3 contains 14 residues. Trimming removed 3 bases from V and 4 bases from J; junction bases left unmatched: 5. The V gene's germline CDR1 is SGHAT and CDR2 FQNNGV. CDR3 coding DNA: TGTGCCAGCAGCTTTGGCCCGGGGGGAGAGACCCAGTACTTC. Protein: CASSFGPGGETQYF.

The V gene is TRBV15, the J gene TRBJ2-1; unclear D gene. The CDR3 is 11 amino acids. Germline CDR1 LNHNV, CDR2 YYDKDF (reference sequence). V lost 7 bases to trimming and J lost 9 bases, with 10 bases between them. CDR3 in DNA: TGTGCCACCAATCCGTCCGGTGAGCAGTTCTTC. Its translation: CATNPSGEQFF.

The CDR3 spells CAWRSGTDSSYEQYF. The CDR3 region has the DNA TGTGCCTGGAGATCTGGGACAGACAGCTCCTACGAGCAGTACTTC. The V call is TRBV30, the J call TRBJ2-7; 7 bases are a match to TRBD1. The germline CDR1 and CDR2 sequences are GTSNPN and SVGIG (reference sequence). The CDR3 has 15 residues. The V gene end was trimmed by 3 bases and the J gene end by 0 bases; junction bases not matched to a gene: 8.

The rearrangement uses TRBV2 and TRBJ2-5, with D possibly called TRBD1 or TRBD2 (6 bases each). The CDR3 is made up of 15 amino acids. Per the germline V gene, CDR1 is SNHLY and CDR2 is FYNNEI. V lost 4 bases and J 2 bases, leaving 14 bases between the germline ends. Written as DNA, the CDR3 is TGTGCCAGCAGTGCCCCCAGGAGGGGGCAAGAGACCCAGTACTTC. Amino acids: CASSAPRRGQETQYF.

The chain is built from TRBV27 and TRBJ2-1; TRBD1 might be the D (6 bases). The CDR3 runs 13 residues. V was trimmed by 11 bases and J by 4 bases, leaving 15 bases between them. Germline CDR1 MNHEY, CDR2 SMNVEV (reference sequence). The CDR3 coding sequence is TGTGCCTCCAGAACAGGGAGTTACAATGAGCAGTTCTTC. Its protein is CASRTGSYNEQFF.

This chain uses TRBV5-5 with TRBJ1-2; TRBD1 aligns across 7 bases. Trimming removed 4 bases from V and 7 bases from J; junction bases left unmatched: 7. Germline CDR1 is SGHKS and CDR2 is YYEKEE (reference sequence). The CDR3 length is 13 residues. In DNA form, the CDR3 reads TGTGCCAGCAGCCCCGAGACAGGGCTTGGCTACACCTTC. The encoded protein is CASSPETGLGYTF.

This clone was seen only once. The CDR3 sequence: CASSLGRANEQYF. CDR3 sequence (DNA): TGTGCCAGCAGCCTGGGCAGGGCCAACGAGCAGTACTTC. This rearrangement joins TRBV28 to TRBJ2-7; tentatively, D is TRBD1 (5 bases). Germline assignment: CDR1 MDHEN and CDR2 SYDVKM. V gave up 6 bases and J gave up 5 bases, with 14 bases separating them. The CDR3 covers 13 residues.

The rearrangement links TRBV28 to TRBJ1-5; D not resolved. Trimming removed 5 bases at V and 5 bases at J, with 16 bases between. The germline CDR1 and CDR2 sequences are MDHEN and SYDVKM. The CDR3 extends over 15 amino acids. CDR3 in DNA: TGTGCCAGCAGTCCCGCGGGAGCCAGAGATCAGCCCCAGCATTTT. It specifies CASSPAGARDQPQHF.

V is TRBV10-3 and J is TRBJ2-7; tentative D call: TRBD2 (6 bases). This CDR3 is 16 amino acids long. Germline-derived CDR1 and CDR2 are ENHRY and SYGVKD. Between the trimmed V and J ends, which lost 2 bases and 1 base, there was a span of 15 bases. The DNA for the CDR3 is TGTGCCATCAGTGAGCCGGGGGACCCAAAATCCTACGAGCAGTACTTC. Protein sequence: CAISEPGDPKSYEQYF.

The chain employs TRBV7-2 and TRBJ1-1, with no clear D. V was pared by 1 base and J by 2 bases, with 8 bases between. Germline V gene sequence: CDR1 SGHTA, CDR2 FQGNSA. This CDR3 contains 14 residues. CDR3 protein: CASSLERANTEAFF. For the CDR3, the DNA is TGTGCCAGCAGCTTAGAGAGGGCAAACACTGAAGCTTTCTTT.

This clone showed up just a few times. The chain couples TRBV7-8 to TRBJ2-5; TRBD2 matches 12 bases. Judging by the DNA end, TRBJ2-7 fits better; the J call may be wrong. The CDR3 is made up of 16 amino acids. Germline V CDR1 and CDR2: SGHVS, FQNEAQ. CDR3 sequence (DNA): TGTGCCAGCAGCACACCGACTAGCGGGAGCGCCTACGAGCAGTACTTC. Amino acid sequence: CASSTPTSGSAYEQYF.

This clone has only a few counts. This sequence joins TRBV21-1 and TRBJ2-7; the DNA was not used to check the table's D call, TRBD1. TRBV21-1 is a documented pseudogene. The CDR3 runs to 15 residues. CDR3 coding DNA: TGTGCCAGCAGCCGCAGGGGTTTCTCGTACTACGAGCAGTACTTC. Encoded protein: CASSRRGFSYYEQYF.

The chain uses TRBV4-3 and TRBJ2-2; no definite D call. The germline V and J ends were trimmed by 1 base and 5 bases, with 11 bases remaining between them. This CDR3 contains 15 residues. Germline loops: CDR1 LGHNA, CDR2 YSLEER. The CDR3 nucleotides read TGCGCCAGCAGCCAAGGTTCCGGTCTAACCGGGGAGCTGTTTTTT. This gives the protein CASSQGSGLTGELFF.